This TCR beta chain is from a study of blood T cell repertoires in COVID-19. Background on the study: Italy, Spain and the United States were the sources of the convalescent and acute COVID-19 samples.

In this sample, this clone turned up once. Authors' processing steps: Estimation of nucleated cell counts relied on the amplification of reference gene primers. TCRdb's copy holds only in-frame clones and misses some; the assay was immunoSEQ multiplex PCR. Clonal size and the V and J genes are those of that table, whereas D and trimming came from the DNA. The table lists about 79,000 clones, 85% to 90% of them singletons. This CDR3 has 19 residues. Per germline, CDR1 LGHDT and CDR2 YNNKEL (reference sequence). With V trimmed by 0 bases and J by 4 bases, 17 bases remained unmatched. The source material was peripheral blood. This sequence was found in a man aged 50 or older with active COVID-19. The chain couples TRBV3-1 (or the pseudogene TRBV3-2) to TRBJ2-7; 8 bases map to TRBD2. CDR3 nucleotide sequence: TGTGCCAGCAGCCAAGATACTCCGATTCGGGCGGGAGGTTGGTACGAGCAGTACTTC. The encoded protein is CASSQDTPIRAGGWYEQYF.